This T cell receptor beta chain came from a study of blood T cell repertoires in COVID-19. On the study more broadly: Whether acute or convalescent, the COVID-19 samples came from the United States, Italy and Spain. Sample material is recorded as cDNA or gDNA derived from T cells, B-cell-depleted T cells, or PBMCs.

In the authors' workflow: Estimation of nucleated cell counts was performed using reference gene primer amplification. TCRdb keeps only in-frame clones here, not all; method: immunoSEQ multiplex PCR. V and J calls and clone size follow that table, whereas D and trimming were derived from the DNA. The table shows 230,000 or so clones, with around 80% occurring only once. CDR3 length: 13 residues. Trimming took 5 bases from V and 5 from J, leaving 10 bases between them. Sequenced sample: peripheral blood. J is TRBJ1-5 and V is TRBV12-3 or TRBV12-4; D unclear. The clonotype was recovered from a man in his forties who had recovered from COVID-19. CDR3 sequence (DNA): TGTGCCAGCAGTGGAGTCGGGTATCAGCCCCAGCATTTT. This translates into CASSGVGYQPQHF.